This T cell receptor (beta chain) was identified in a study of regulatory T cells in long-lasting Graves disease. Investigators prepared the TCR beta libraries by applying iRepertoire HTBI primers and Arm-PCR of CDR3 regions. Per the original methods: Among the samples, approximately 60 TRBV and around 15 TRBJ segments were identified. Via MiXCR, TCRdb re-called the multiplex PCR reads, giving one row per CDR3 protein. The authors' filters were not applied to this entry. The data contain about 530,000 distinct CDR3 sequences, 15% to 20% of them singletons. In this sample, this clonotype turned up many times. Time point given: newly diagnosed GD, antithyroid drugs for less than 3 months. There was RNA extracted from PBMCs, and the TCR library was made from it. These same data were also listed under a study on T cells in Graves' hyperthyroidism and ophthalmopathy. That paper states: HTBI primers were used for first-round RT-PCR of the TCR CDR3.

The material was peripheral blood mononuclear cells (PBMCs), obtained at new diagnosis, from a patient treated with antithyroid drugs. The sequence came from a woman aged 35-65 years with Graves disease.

CDR3 loop: CASNPDSWATEAFF. In DNA, the CDR3 is TGTGCCAGCAATCCCGACAGTTGGGCCACTGAAGCTTTCTTT. The rearrangement joins TRBV12-3 or TRBV12-4 to TRBJ1-1; D may be TRBD1 (5 bases). Trimming took 7 bases from V and 4 from J, leaving 16 bases between them. There are 14 residues in the CDR3.